This T cell receptor beta chain was retrieved from a study of cytomegalovirus exposure and HLA in healthy donors. Vbeta (60) and Jbeta (13) primers were used in the PCR. Assay: immunoSEQ multiplex PCR; the TCRdb copy retains only in-frame clones and omits some. The sample yields some 200,000 clones, 82% seen once. Nominal health characterized the donors when sampled, though unrecorded immune exposures were likely. The CDR3 has 11 amino acids. V lost 5 bases and J 9 bases, leaving 9 bases between the germline ends. CDR1 is SGHRS and CDR2 is YFSETQ in the germline V gene. Study findings and constraints: Reports showed the classifier diagnosing cytomegalovirus status with high specificity and sensitivity. The dataset shows that most TCR sequences were rare, while some public TCRs occurred in many donors.

Concerning this clone: What it binds is not known.

The material sequenced was PBMCs. The chain links TRBV5-1 to TRBJ2-1; D gene uncertain. The receptor was isolated from a woman younger than 35 in good health and CMV-seronegative. The CDR3 loop is CASRDSSEQFF. In DNA form, the CDR3 reads TGCGCCAGCAGGGATAGCAGTGAGCAGTTCTTC.